These T cell receptor beta chains were read from a single sample in a study of blood T cells in healthy people across ages. One entry per CDR3 protein, called by TCRdb with MiXCR from the 5' RACE reads. The data contain approximately 1,700,000 distinct CDR3 sequences, roughly 43% of them seen just once; the ten biggest clones take up more than 20%. Sequenced material: blood. The receptors shown here come from a human donor in good health. The CDR3 runs from the conserved cysteine through the conserved F or W. Fields, in order: D gene, J gene, V gene, clone size, CDR3 DNA, CDR3 protein. D genes are given only for firm matches. Only part of the rows carry a size: once, few, many, or a class if the clone is expanded.

.	TRBJ1-2	TRBV29-1	few	TGCAGCGTTGGAGATGATAACTATGGCTACACCTTC	CSVGDDNYGYTF
.	TRBJ1-4	TRBV5-1	.	TGCGCCAGCAGCCTCGGGAGGACAGCTACTAATGAAAAACTGTTTTTT	CASSLGRTATNEKLFF
.	TRBJ2-7	TRBV3-1	.	TGTGCCAGCAGCCAAAGGGGGGCGCGGAACGAGCAGTACTTC	CASSQRGARNEQYF
.	TRBJ1-1	TRBV28	once	TGTGCCAGCAGCACTCCCCGAGGGGGTTACACTGAAGCTTTCTTT	CASSTPRGGYTEAFF
TRBD2	TRBJ2-5	TRBV10-3	.	TGTGCCATCAGTGAAACTAGCGGGGGTGGTCAAGAGACCCAGTACTTC	CAISETSGGGQETQYF
.	TRBJ2-7	TRBV5-1	few	TGCGCCAGCAGCCCCAGGCAGACCGACGAGCAGTACTTC	CASSPRQTDEQYF
.	TRBJ1-2	TRBV20-1	.	TGCAGTGCCCCGGACATAAACTATGGCTACACCTTC	CSAPDINYGYTF
.	TRBJ2-7	TRBV28	.	TGTGCCAGCGCATGGGACCCCCGGCTAGACGAGCAGTACTTC	CASAWDPRLDEQYF
TRBD1	TRBJ1-2	TRBV4-3	.	TGCGCCAGCAGCCAGGCGACAGGGGTCACGGGAAGAGCTAACTATGGCTACACCTTC	CASSQATGVTGRANYGYTF
TRBD1	TRBJ2-7	TRBV25-1	.	TGTGCCAGCAGTCCCCGGGACAGGGATTGGCAGTACTTC	CASSPRDRDWQYF
.	TRBJ2-1	TRBV4-1	many	TGCGCCAGCAGCCAGACCCGGGACTACAATGAGCAGTTCTTC	CASSQTRDYNEQFF
.	TRBJ1-1	TRBV9	.	TGTGCCAGCAGCGTAGGGCGGCTCACTGAAGCTTTCTTT	CASSVGRLTEAFF
TRBD1	TRBJ2-3	TRBV9	few	TGTGCCAGCAGCGTTTTGGACAGGGATACGCAGTATTTT	CASSVLDRDTQYF
.	TRBJ2-7	TRBV10-3	.	TGTGCCATCAGTGATTACAGCGAGCAGTACTTC	CAISDYSEQYF
.	TRBJ1-2	TRBV5-1	many	TGTGCCAGCAGTGCACAGGGAGACTATGGCTACACCTTC	CASSAQGDYGYTF
TRBD1	TRBJ1-2	TRBV10-3	.	TGTGCCATCAGCCCGACAGGGGAGGGTGGCTACACCTTC	CAISPTGEGGYTF
.	TRBJ2-3	TRBV12-3/TRBV12-4	.	TGTGCCAGCAGTCTCCGGACCACAGTAGATACGCAGTATTTT	CASSLRTTVDTQYF
.	TRBJ1-2	TRBV29-1	few	TGCAGCGTTGCAGGGGACTTGTATGGCTACACCTTC	CSVAGDLYGYTF
TRBD1	TRBJ2-7	TRBV6-6	few	TGTGCCAGCATAGGGACAGGGGGCTATTACGAGCAGTACTTC	CASIGTGGYYEQYF
TRBD1	TRBJ2-3	TRBV4-1	few	TGCGCCAGCAGCCAACCAACGAGGGGGCCCAAAACAGATACGCAGTATTTT	CASSQPTRGPKTDTQYF
TRBD1	TRBJ1-2	TRBV5-1	.	TGCGCCAGCGCGCCGTGGGACAGACCTAACTATGGCTACACCTTC	CASAPWDRPNYGYTF
.	TRBJ2-5	TRBV20-1	few	TGCAGTGCTAGAGGATTATCCCCCGGATGGGGAGAGACCCAGTACTTC	CSARGLSPGWGETQYF
TRBD2	TRBJ2-7	TRBV20-1	.	TGCAGTGCCCCGGGCGCGGGGGGAACCTACGAGCAGTACTTC	CSAPGAGGTYEQYF
.	TRBJ2-5	TRBV12-3/TRBV12-4	.	TGTGCCAGCAGTATTGCGGGCAGAGAGACCCAGTACTTC	CASSIAGRETQYF
TRBD2	TRBJ2-7	TRBV6-6	.	TGTGCCAGCAGCTTAGCGGGAGTCTATTATCAGTACTTC	CASSLAGVYYQYF
.	TRBJ1-2	TRBV24-1	.	TGTGCCACCAGTGATCACCGCTCTAACTATGGCTACACCTTC	CATSDHRSNYGYTF
TRBD1	TRBJ1-1	TRBV5-1	once	TGCGCCAGCAGCTCGGGGACAGGGCGGACTGAAGCTGTCTTT	CASSSGTGRTEAVF
.	TRBJ2-5	TRBV7-9	few	TGTGCCAGCAGCCTTCGACGGGTAGCGCGAAAAAGGGAGACCCAGTACTTC	CASSLRRVARKRETQYF
TRBD1	TRBJ2-7	TRBV20-1	few	TGCAGTGCTGGCCTAGGACAGGGGCGGAACGAGCAGTACTTC	CSAGLGQGRNEQYF
.	TRBJ1-2	TRBV29-1	few	TGCAGCGTCACAGGTGTTGTCTATGGCTACACCTTC	CSVTGVVYGYTF
.	TRBJ1-2	TRBV11-2	few	TGTGCCAGCGCCGACGGTCTGGGTTACCATGGCTACACCTTC	CASADGLGYHGYTF
.	TRBJ2-1	TRBV4-2	.	TGTGCCAGCAGCCAACCCCCTGGAGTGGGGGGCGGGAATGAGCAGTTCTTC	CASSQPPGVGGGNEQFF
TRBD2	TRBJ2-3	TRBV20-1	.	TGCAGTGCTAGAGCCCCAGCGTTGATAGCGGGGGTCTACACAGATACGCAGTATTTT	CSARAPALIAGVYTDTQYF
.	TRBJ1-1	TRBV10-3	.	TGTGCCCATACCGGGAGCATGAACACTGAAGCTTTCTTT	CAHTGSMNTEAFF
.	TRBJ1-2	TRBV4-3	.	TGCGCCAGCAGTCAGTGGGCGTCAGATGGCTACACCTTC	CASSQWASDGYTF
TRBD1	TRBJ2-3	TRBV29-1	few	TGCAGCGTTGAAACCCTGGGGACAGGGAGCACAGATACGCAGTATTTT	CSVETLGTGSTDTQYF
TRBD1	TRBJ1-5	TRBV12-3/TRBV12-4	.	TGTGCCAGCAGTTTAGTTGGGACAGCTAGTAGGCCCCAGCATTTT	CASSLVGTASRPQHF
.	TRBJ2-7	TRBV29-1	.	TGCAGCGTGGGCCAAGAAGAGGAGCAGTACTTC	CSVGQEEEQYF
.	TRBJ2-1	TRBV6-2/TRBV6-3	few	TGTGCCACCTGGGGGCGGTTCCCCATGGATGAGCAGTTCTTC	CATWGRFPMDEQFF
.	TRBJ2-5	TRBV12-3/TRBV12-4	few	TGTGCCAGCAGTTTGCGCTTCCTCGCGGGGATGGATACGGAGACCCAGTACTTC	CASSLRFLAGMDTETQYF
.	TRBJ2-5	TRBV10-3	.	TGTGCCATCAGTCATGACGGGACTCTAACTCAAGAGACCCAGTACTTC	CAISHDGTLTQETQYF
.	TRBJ2-7	TRBV7-8	.	TGTGCCAGCAGCTTAAGGCCCCTTCTAGAGACCCGGTACTTC	CASSLRPLLETRYF
.	TRBJ1-2	TRBV12-3/TRBV12-4	few	TGTGCCAGCACCCAAAGAGGGGATGGCTACACCTTC	CASTQRGDGYTF
.	TRBJ2-7	TRBV4-3	.	TGCGCCAGCAGCCAGACTCCCGGGACGGGAACCTACGAGCAGTACTTC	CASSQTPGTGTYEQYF
TRBD2	TRBJ2-7	TRBV28	few	TGTGCCAGCACCCTTAGCGGGGCTTCCTACGAGCAGTACTTC	CASTLSGASYEQYF
TRBD1	TRBJ2-5	TRBV5-1	.	TGCGCCAGCAGCCAAAGAGGGACAGGGTACGAAGAGACCCAGTACTTC	CASSQRGTGYEETQYF
.	TRBJ2-2	TRBV6-2/TRBV6-3	.	TGTGCCAGCAGTTACGCGAAGGGCACAGGGCCCGCCGGGGAGCTGTTTTTT	CASSYAKGTGPAGELFF
.	TRBJ2-5	TRBV6-2/TRBV6-3	.	TGTGCCAGCAGATCGCAAGGAGAGACCCAGTACTTC	CASRSQGETQYF
.	TRBJ2-1	TRBV6-5	.	TGTGCCAGCAGCGACCGGGGAGACAATGAGCAGTTCTTC	CASSDRGDNEQFF
TRBD1	TRBJ1-4	TRBV5-1	.	TGCGCCAGCAGCCCCGGGGACAGTGAAAAACTGTTTTTT	CASSPGDSEKLFF
.	TRBJ2-5	TRBV5-1	few	TGCGCCAGCAGCTTCAGCCAGGGGCAAGAGACCCAGTACTTC	CASSFSQGQETQYF
TRBD1	TRBJ2-7	TRBV10-3	few	TGTGCCATCACTGATGGACAGGGGACCTACGAGCAGTACTTC	CAITDGQGTYEQYF
TRBD2	TRBJ2-3	TRBV6-5	.	TGTGCCAGCAGTTACTCCGGACTAGCGGGGGCCCGGGGGGAAGCAGATACGCAGTATTTT	CASSYSGLAGARGEADTQYF
TRBD1	TRBJ1-2	TRBV7-2	.	TGTGCCAGCAGCCCGCAATGGACAGGAGATGGCTACACCTTC	CASSPQWTGDGYTF
.	TRBJ2-2	TRBV7-2	.	TGTGCCAGCAGCTTAGGGGTGGAAAGATACACCACGAACACCGGGGAGCTGTTTTTT	CASSLGVERYTTNTGELFF
.	TRBJ2-2	TRBV19	.	TGTACCAGTAGAAACCCCGCTAGTGACGGAGAGCTGTTTTTT	CTSRNPASDGELFF
.	TRBJ2-1	TRBV20-1	.	TGCAGTGCTAGACCACCGATGACAGGAGAAAATGAGCAGTTCTTC	CSARPPMTGENEQFF
.	TRBJ1-1	TRBV12-3/TRBV12-4	once	TGTGCCAGCAGCACTACAGGGTTTTTGGACACTGAAGCTTTCTTT	CASSTTGFLDTEAFF